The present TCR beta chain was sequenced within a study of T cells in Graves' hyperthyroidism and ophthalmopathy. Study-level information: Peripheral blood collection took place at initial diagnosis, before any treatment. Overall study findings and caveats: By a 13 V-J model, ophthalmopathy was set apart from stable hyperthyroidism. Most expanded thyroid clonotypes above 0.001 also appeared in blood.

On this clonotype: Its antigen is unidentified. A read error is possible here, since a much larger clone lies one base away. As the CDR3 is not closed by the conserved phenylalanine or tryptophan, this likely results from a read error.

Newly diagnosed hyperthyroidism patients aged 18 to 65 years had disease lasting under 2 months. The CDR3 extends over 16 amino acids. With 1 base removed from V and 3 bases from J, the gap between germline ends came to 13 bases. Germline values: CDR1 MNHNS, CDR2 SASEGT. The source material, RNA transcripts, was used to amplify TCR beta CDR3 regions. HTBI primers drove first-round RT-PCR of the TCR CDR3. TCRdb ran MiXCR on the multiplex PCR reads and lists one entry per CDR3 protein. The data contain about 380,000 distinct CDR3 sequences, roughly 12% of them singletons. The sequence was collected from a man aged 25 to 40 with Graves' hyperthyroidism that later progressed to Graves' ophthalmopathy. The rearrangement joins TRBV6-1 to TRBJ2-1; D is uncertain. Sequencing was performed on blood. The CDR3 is CASSEESSPGYNEQFS. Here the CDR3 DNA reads TGTGCCAGCAGTGAAGAGAGCTCCCCAGGCTACAATGAGCAGTTCTCC.